Presented here are 22 T cell receptor beta chains from one specimen sequenced in a study of PD-L1 blockade in urothelial cancer. Produced via immunoSEQ multiplex PCR; TCRdb's table is partial and in-frame only. The top ten clones hold 0.75% to 0.95% of a sample with 90,000 to 120,000 clones, about nine tenths of them seen once. This sample comprised PBMCs, obtained around atezolizumab (anti-PD-L1) treatment. The receptors here all came from a woman older than 75 with urothelial cancer.

The chain carries TRBV7-9 and TRBJ2-1, with D tentatively TRBD1 (6 bases). The CDR3 totals 16 residues. Per germline, CDR1 SEHNR and CDR2 FQNEAQ (reference sequence). V was clipped by 1 base and J by 2 bases, with 12 bases between them. The CDR3 reads CASSLGGRGPYNEQFF. Here the CDR3 DNA reads TGTGCCAGCAGCTTAGGCGGCAGGGGCCCCTACAATGAGCAGTTCTTC.

The J gene is TRBJ1-1, the V gene TRBV29-1, with 9 positions matching TRBD1. Germline trimming cut 1 base from V and 1 base from J; bases unmatched to any gene: 7. This CDR3 comprises 16 residues. Germline V lookup: CDR1 SQVTM, CDR2 ANQGSEA. CDR3 nucleotide sequence: TGCAGCGTTGAAGCCCGGGACAGGGATAAGAACACTGAAGCTTTCTTT. Translation: CSVEARDRDKNTEAFF.

This chain links TRBV6-1 with TRBJ2-7; weak D call: TRBD1 (5 bases). The CDR3 is 14 residues long. V lost 6 bases and J lost 0, with 12 bases in between. Germline V gene lookup returns CDR1 MNHNS and CDR2 SASEGT. The CDR3 DNA follows: TGTGCCAGCAGCGCAAACAGGTTCTCCTACGAGCAGTACTTC. Residues: CASSANRFSYEQYF.

This sequence joins TRBV7-2 and TRBJ1-5; 7 positions match TRBD1. Trimming cost V 5 bases and J 4 bases; bases outside gene matches: 8. CDR3 length: 15 amino acids. Germline V gene lookup returns CDR1 SGHTA and CDR2 FQGNSA. CDR3 DNA sequence: TGTGCCAGCAGCCCCCGACAGGGTGGAAATCAGCCCCAGCATTTT. It is translated as CASSPRQGGNQPQHF.

The chain employs TRBV13 and TRBJ2-7; TRBD1 is a possible D gene (5 bases). The ends were cut back, 5 bases at V and 0 bases at J, with 17 bases in the middle. Germline-derived CDR1 and CDR2 are PRHDT and FYEKMQ (reference sequence). CDR3 size: 16 residues. The CDR3 protein is CASSLRPDINSYEQYF. CDR3 bases: TGTGCCAGCAGCCTCCGCCCGGACATAAACTCCTACGAGCAGTACTTC.

This clone was seen once. The chain is built from TRBV11-2 and TRBJ2-2, with 9 bases aligning to TRBD1. The V segment lost 4 bases and the J segment 1 base; nucleotides outside the gene matches: 1. The germline gives CDR1 SGHAT, CDR2 FQNNGV. CDR3 length: 15 residues. CDR3 sequence reads: CASSSGQGNTGELFF. In DNA form, the CDR3 reads TGTGCCAGCAGCTCGGGACAGGGGAACACCGGGGAGCTGTTTTTT.

The V call is TRBV6-6, the J call TRBJ1-2, with TRBD1 as a possible D gene (5 bases). Germline V gene sequence: CDR1 MNHNY, CDR2 SVGAGI (reference sequence). The CDR3 is made up of 15 amino acids. Trimming took 0 bases from V and 4 from J, leaving 12 bases between them. In DNA form, the CDR3 reads TGTGCCAGCAGTTACTCGGGGCCATCGACCTATGGCTACACCTTC. It yields the protein CASSYSGPSTYGYTF.

CDR3 sequence: CASRTSGTGGEKAFF. The CDR3 DNA follows: TGTGCCAGCAGGACCTCCGGGACAGGGGGCGAGAAAGCTTTCTTT. The chain combines TRBV28 with TRBJ1-1, with 12 bases lining up with TRBD1. The CDR3 length is 15 residues. The V gene end was trimmed by 6 bases and the J gene end by 9 bases; junction bases not matched to a gene: 11. The germline V gene encodes CDR1 MDHEN and CDR2 SYDVKM.

The rearrangement links TRBV4-1 to TRBJ2-7; 7 nucleotides agree with TRBD2. Trimming took 1 base from V and 3 from J; bases not matched to a gene: 9. Germline CDR1 is MGHRA and CDR2 is YSYEKL. The CDR3 is 16 residues long. CDR3 DNA: TGCGCCAGCAGCCAAGGCCCAGCGGGACTCAGCTACGAGCAGTACTTC. It is translated as CASSQGPAGLSYEQYF.

This sequence joins TRBV18 and TRBJ2-2; D ambiguous. The CDR3 totals 17 residues. Trimming removed 1 base from V and 0 bases from J, with 12 bases in between. Per germline, CDR1 KGHSH and CDR2 LQKENI. Written as DNA, the CDR3 is TGTGCCAGCTCACCACTACCAGGTCTTTCGAACACCGGGGAGCTGTTTTTT. Protein: CASSPLPGLSNTGELFF.

This sequence joins TRBV19 and TRBJ2-6, with TRBD1 as a possible D gene (6 bases). Trimming took off 11 bases at V and 0 bases at J, with 17 bases between the two ends. CDR1 and CDR2 (germline): LNHDA, SQIVND (reference sequence). The CDR3 loop spans 16 amino acids. This CDR3 reads CAARGSTRSGANVLTF. CDR3 bases: TGTGCCGCCAGGGGCTCAACCCGCTCTGGGGCCAACGTCCTGACTTTC.

This chain joins TRBV28 and TRBJ1-5, with D perhaps matching TRBD1 (5 bases). The V gene's germline CDR1 is MDHEN and CDR2 SYDVKM. This CDR3 has 15 residues. The V end was cut by 6 bases, the J end by 6 bases, with 18 bases between. The CDR3 here is CASRPGLGPGQPQHF. CDR3 coding DNA: TGTGCCAGCAGACCGGGCTTGGGGCCGGGTCAGCCCCAGCATTTT.

As to this clone: The sample has other DNA sequences that encode this CDR3 too. The V and J genes are TRBV5-6 and TRBJ1-2; D might be TRBD1 (6 bases). The germline gives CDR1 SGHDT, CDR2 YYEEEE. Trimming removed 0 bases from V and 0 bases from J, with 6 bases in between. The CDR3 length is 14 residues. CDR3 bases: TGTGCCAGCAGCTTGGGGACAGCTAACTATGGCTACACCTTC. Amino acid sequence: CASSLGTANYGYTF.

The CDR3 region has the DNA TGCGCCAGCAGTGAGCACCAACCGGGACTAAAGTACGGTGAGCAGTTCTTC. Protein product: CASSEHQPGLKYGEQFF. V gene TRBV10-1 combines with J gene TRBJ2-1; TRBD2 matches 7 bases. Germline-derived CDR1 and CDR2 are WNHNN and SYGVQD (reference sequence). The CDR3 loop spans 17 amino acids. The ends lost 2 bases at V and 9 bases at J; junction bases unmatched: 16.

The J gene is TRBJ2-7, the V gene TRBV7-2; TRBD2 matches at 13 bases. After removal of 5 bases from V and 6 bases from J, the junction contained 4 bases not matched to a gene. The CDR3 is made up of 14 amino acids. Germline loops: CDR1 SGHTA, CDR2 FQGNSA. This CDR3 is CASSPGLAGLEQYF. For the CDR3, the DNA is TGTGCCAGCAGCCCGGGACTAGCGGGACTCGAGCAGTACTTC.

The chain carries TRBV27 and TRBJ1-5, with 7 bases lining up with TRBD1. This CDR3 comprises 17 residues. CDR1 is MNHEY, CDR2 SMNVEV, per germline (reference sequence). V gave up 2 bases and J gave up 0 bases; unmatched junction bases: 7. DNA of the CDR3: TGTGCCAGCAGTTTAGTAATGGACAGGATTAGCAATCAGCCCCAGCATTTT. This translates into CASSLVMDRISNQPQHF.

The chain couples TRBV9 to TRBJ2-7, with unresolved D. V was trimmed by 4 bases and J by 0 bases, leaving 11 bases between them. Germline-derived CDR1 and CDR2 are SGDLS and YYNGEE. The CDR3 consists of 14 residues. The CDR3 reads CASSPQLSSYEQYF. The CDR3, as DNA: TGTGCCAGCAGCCCACAGTTAAGCTCCTACGAGCAGTACTTC. Full variable domain (remainder filled in from reference TRBV9 and TRBJ2-7): DSGVTQTPKHLITATGQRVTLRCSPRSGDLSVYWYQQSLDQGLQFLIQYYNGEERAKGNILERFSAQQFPDLHSELNLSSLELGDSALYFCASSPQLSSYEQYFGPGTRLTVT.

The chain has TRBV2 and TRBJ1-1; 10 bases align to TRBD1. This CDR3 spans 14 amino acids. The junction had 6 bases not matched to a gene; V was cut back by 5 bases and J by 6 bases. The germline V gene encodes CDR1 SNHLY and CDR2 FYNNEI. CDR3 coding DNA: TGTGCCAGCAGTCGGGACAGGGGCCGGCCTGAAGCTTTCTTT. This sequence encodes CASSRDRGRPEAFF.

The chain carries TRBV5-4 and TRBJ1-1; TRBD1 agrees at 7 bases. The CDR3 has 18 amino acids. V lost 4 bases and J lost 0; bases outside the gene matches: 15. From germline, CDR1 is SGHNT and CDR2 YYREEE (reference sequence). The CDR3 DNA reads TGTGCCAGCAGCCCTCGACGGGTGGGAAGGGGGCTGAACACTGAAGCTTTCTTT. Translation gives CASSPRRVGRGLNTEAFF.

The CDR3 loop reads CASSGPGQGIPGELFF. The CDR3, as DNA: TGTGCCAGCAGTGGACCGGGACAGGGAATTCCCGGGGAGCTGTTTTTT. The rearrangement links TRBV6-1 to TRBJ2-2; 9 nucleotides match TRBD1. This CDR3 has 16 amino acids. The germline V gene encodes CDR1 MNHNS and CDR2 SASEGT. V trimming: 4 bases; J trimming: 6 bases; junction bases outside the gene matches: 9.

The chain uses TRBV7-9 and TRBJ2-7; tentative D call: TRBD1 (6 bases). The CDR3 is made up of 14 amino acids. Looked up from germline, CDR1 is SEHNR and CDR2 is FQNEAQ (reference sequence). The V gene lost 5 bases and the J gene lost 6 bases, with 17 bases spanning the gap. Here the CDR3 reads CASSDRTEMVEQYF. As DNA, the CDR3 is TGTGCCAGCAGCGACCGGACAGAAATGGTCGAGCAGTACTTC.

The chain couples TRBV2 to TRBJ1-1; D ambiguous. This CDR3 has 13 amino acids. Germline values: CDR1 SNHLY, CDR2 FYNNEI. V gave up 6 bases and J gave up 5 bases, with 13 bases separating them. CDR3 coding DNA: TGTGCCAGCAGGGCCTCCCTCGGGACTGAAGCTTTCTTT. Residues: CASRASLGTEAFF.